This T cell receptor (beta chain) was obtained from a study of CD8 T cells in Susac syndrome. The junction had 13 bases not matched to a gene; V was cut back by 4 bases and J by 2 bases. This CDR3 comprises 17 residues. Germline V gene data show CDR1 as SGHNT and CDR2 as YYREEE (reference sequence). With random hexamers, reverse transcription was performed on about 0.45 to 1 ug of RNA. One entry per CDR3 protein, called by TCRdb with MiXCR from the immunoSEQ multiplex PCR reads. The table records fewer than 250,000 distinct CDR3 sequences, 90% to 95% of them present only once. The J gene is TRBJ2-3, the V gene TRBV5-4; 7 positions match TRBD2. This sequence originates from a human donor in good health. Input material: CD4+ T cells from PBMCs. CDR3 protein: CASSPEGGGGNTDTQYF. The CDR3 DNA reads TGTGCCAGCAGCCCCGAGGGCGGCGGGGGTAACACAGATACGCAGTATTTT.